This is a list of T cell receptor beta chains from one sample in a study of T cell repertoires in cytomegalovirus infection. MiXCR, applied by TCRdb to the reads, yields one record per CDR3 protein. The sample lists 160,000 or so distinct CDR3 sequences, about 15% occurring once. Material for sequencing was CD8+ T cells from PBMCs. All receptors derive from a human donor in good health (CMV status not recorded). Some clones in this sample may be carry-over from other donors' samples. The CDR3 runs from the conserved cysteine through the conserved F or W. The D gene is left open where the match is weak. A row's size may be missing; if present it is once, few, many or a size class.

j_call | v_call | d_call | clone_size | cdr3_aa | cdr3_nt
TRBJ1-5 | TRBV7-6 | . | many | CASSPGTGNSNQPQHF | TGTGCCAGCAGCCCCGGTACAGGGAATAGCAATCAGCCCCAGCATTTT
TRBJ2-1 | TRBV6-2/TRBV6-3 | . | few | CASRSPRDEQFF | TGTGCCAGCAGAAGCCCCAGGGATGAGCAGTTCTTC
TRBJ1-1 | TRBV30 | . | . | CAWSPGAENTEAFF | TGTGCCTGGAGCCCCGGAGCGGAGAACACTGAAGCTTTCTTT
TRBJ2-2 | TRBV7-6 | . | many | CASSLDVARDTGELFF | TGTGCCAGCAGCTTAGACGTGGCGCGAGACACCGGGGAGCTGTTTTTT
TRBJ2-7 | TRBV4-3 | TRBD2 | . | CASSQTSGPSYEQYF | TGCGCCAGCAGCCAGACTAGCGGGCCCTCCTACGAGCAGTACTTC
TRBJ1-2 | TRBV11-1 | . | . | CASSSSGTYYGYTF | TGTGCCAGCAGTTCTTCCGGGACGTACTATGGCTACACCTTC
TRBJ2-7 | TRBV7-9 | . | . | CASTLGKDYSYEQYF | TGTGCCAGCACTCTCGGGAAAGATTACTCCTACGAGCAGTACTTC
TRBJ2-5 | TRBV6-5 | TRBD1 | . | CASSYGTGAQETQYF | TGTGCCAGCAGTTACGGGACAGGGGCCCAAGAGACCCAGTACTTC
TRBJ2-1 | TRBV29-1 | TRBD2 | . | CSVTRGGRGNEQFF | TGCAGCGTAACGCGGGGGGGCAGGGGAAATGAGCAGTTCTTC
TRBJ1-6 | TRBV20-1 | . | few | CSARDQDSRRNSPLHF | TGCAGTGCTCGAGACCAGGACAGTAGGCGAAATTCACCCCTCCACTTT
TRBJ1-5 | TRBV7-2 | . | few | CASSLVGAPQHF | TGTGCCAGCAGCTTAGTGGGAGCCCCCCAGCATTTT
TRBJ2-1 | TRBV7-8 | . | few | CASSSVGFRRNEQFF | TGTGCCAGCAGTTCGGTCGGGTTTAGGCGGAATGAGCAGTTCTTC
TRBJ1-1 | TRBV7-9 | TRBD1 | few | CASSLIGTGFAEAFF | TGTGCCAGCAGCTTAATTGGGACAGGGTTCGCTGAAGCTTTCTTT
TRBJ1-1 | TRBV6-1 | . | few | CASSYEAGTEAFF | TGTGCCAGCAGTTACGAGGCAGGCACTGAAGCTTTCTTT
TRBJ1-1 | TRBV19 | . | once | CASSIAGRRGDTEAFF | TGTGCCAGTAGTATAGCAGGGAGGAGGGGAGACACTGAAGCTTTCTTT
TRBJ2-1 | TRBV11-2 | . | . | CASSFSPTEQFF | TGTGCCAGCAGCTTTTCGCCGACTGAGCAGTTCTTC
TRBJ1-2 | TRBV14 | . | . | CASSQGTDYGYTF | TGTGCCAGCAGCCAAGGGACAGACTATGGCTACACCTTC
TRBJ1-1 | TRBV6-1 | TRBD1 | few | CASRTGTRESAEAFF | TGTGCCAGCCGGACAGGTACAAGAGAGAGCGCTGAAGCTTTCTTT
TRBJ2-1 | TRBV6-2/TRBV6-3 | . | few | CATGLNEQFF | TGTGCCACCGGGCTGAATGAGCAGTTCTTC
TRBJ2-1 | TRBV28 | TRBD2 | few | CASSGLLAGANEQFF | TGTGCCAGCAGTGGGCTCCTAGCGGGAGCCAATGAGCAGTTCTTC
TRBJ1-5 | TRBV2 | TRBD1 | once | CASSGQGGNQPQHF | TGTGCCAGCAGCGGACAGGGCGGCAATCAGCCCCAGCATTTT
TRBJ2-3 | TRBV7-9 | . | . | CASSPEGTDTQYF | TGTGCCAGCAGCCCCGAGGGGACAGATACGCAGTATTTT
TRBJ2-1 | TRBV11-2 | . | . | CASSPRGGDEQFF | TGTGCCAGCAGCCCTCGGGGCGGTGATGAGCAGTTCTTC
TRBJ1-5 | TRBV6-2/TRBV6-3 | TRBD1 | . | CASSYRRRDRVAINQPQHF | TGTGCCAGCAGTTATCGACGGCGGGACAGAGTCGCCATCAATCAGCCCCAGCATTTT
TRBJ2-2 | TRBV7-6 | . | . | CASSSNRVRDTGELFF | TGTGCCAGCAGCTCTAACAGGGTTAGGGACACCGGGGAGCTGTTTTTT
TRBJ1-1 | TRBV10-1 | . | . | CATKKTMNTEAFF | TGCGCCACCAAAAAAACTATGAACACTGAAGCTTTCTTT
TRBJ2-5 | TRBV20-1 | . | . | CSAAPVADLETQYF | TGCAGTGCAGCCCCCGTGGCCGACTTGGAGACCCAGTACTTC